One and the same sample provided the 3 T cell receptor beta chains below, sequenced in a study of T cells in Graves' hyperthyroidism and ophthalmopathy. RNA transcripts provided the source from which TCR beta CDR3 regions were amplified. The HTBI set primed first-round TCR CDR3 RT-PCR. TCRdb re-called the multiplex PCR reads with MiXCR, one entry per CDR3 protein. The repertoire holds under 750,000 distinct CDR3 sequences, with 18% as singletons. The sample consisted of blood. All receptors derive from a woman in her forties or fifties with Graves' hyperthyroidism that later progressed to Graves' ophthalmopathy.

The J gene is TRBJ2-5, the V gene TRBV27; 7 positions agree with TRBD1. J gave up 2 bases and V 4 bases, and 7 bases lay outside the gene matches. The CDR3 is 15 amino acids. Germline values: CDR1 MNHEY, CDR2 SMNVEV (reference sequence). The CDR3 spells CASSSGTATQETQYF. The DNA of the CDR3 is TGTGCCAGCAGTTCCGGGACAGCCACGCAAGAGACCCAGTACTTC.

The V call is TRBV4-1, the J call TRBJ1-2; a weak D match, TRBD1 (6 bases). CDR3 size: 15 residues. V lost 7 bases to trimming and J lost 4 bases, with 19 bases between them. Germline V CDR1 and CDR2: MGHRA, YSYEKL. The CDR3 spells CASTPTEQGSYGYTF. The CDR3 DNA reads TGCGCCAGCACCCCAACGGAGCAGGGGTCCTATGGCTACACCTTC.

The count of this clonotype is one. The chain couples TRBV30 to TRBJ2-7; D might be TRBD1 (5 bases). This CDR3 spans 13 amino acids. V was shortened by 1 base and J by 6 bases, with 13 bases between the two germline ends. Germline CDR1 reads GTSNPN; CDR2 reads SVGIG (reference sequence). The CDR3 region has the DNA TGTGCCTGGAGTGGGGGCCACCAGGGCGAGCAGTACTTC. As protein: CAWSGGHQGEQYF.